The clone carrying this T cell receptor beta chain occurred a few times. Authors of the study amplified TCR beta CDR3 regions from RNA transcripts. When the TCR CDR3 underwent first-round RT-PCR, the HTBI primer set was used. TCRdb reprocessed the multiplex PCR reads with MiXCR, giving one entry per CDR3 protein. The sample has about 600,000 distinct CDR3 sequences, 11% to 15% seen once. This sample was taken from a study of T cells in Graves' hyperthyroidism and ophthalmopathy. CDR3 length: 17 residues. The V gene's germline CDR1 is LGHNA and CDR2 YSLEER. V shed 3 bases, J shed 7 bases, and the junction held 13 bases outside the gene matches. Pregnant or lactating patients were excluded, as were those with uncontrolled infection or other autoimmune disease.

This TCR was sampled from a woman under 30 with Graves' ophthalmopathy. Sequenced sample: blood. The V call is TRBV4-3, the J call TRBJ2-2, with 8 bases identical to TRBD2. The CDR3 nucleotides read TGCGCCAGCAGCCATGATCCGCCCTCGGGAGGGGTCGGGGAGCTGTTTTTT. Translated: CASSHDPPSGGVGELFF.